Below are 16 T cell receptor beta chains sequenced from a single sample in a study of cytomegalovirus exposure and HLA in healthy donors. Primers included in the PCR were 60 Vbeta and 13 Jbeta primers. Method: immunoSEQ multiplex PCR; TCRdb's copy keeps in-frame clones and lacks some. Altogether approximately 100,000 clones are present, around two thirds being singletons, with the ten largest covering 2.5% to 4%. The sample was PBMCs. The receptors come from a woman between 45 and 65 years old in good health and CMV-seronegative.

The J gene is TRBJ2-5, the V gene TRBV7-2, with 8 bases fitting TRBD1. Germline lookup yields CDR1 SGHTA and CDR2 FQGNSA. Trimming at V came to 4 bases and at J to 4 bases, leaving 5 bases not matched to a gene. The CDR3 extends over 14 amino acids. CDR3 DNA sequence: TGTGCCAGCAGCTCAGGGGGCGGGTTAGAGACCCAGTACTTC. This encodes CASSSGGGLETQYF.

The chain couples TRBV28 to TRBJ2-3; TRBD1 matches 10 bases. CDR3 size: 15 residues. CDR1 MDHEN and CDR2 SYDVKM come from the germline V gene. Trimming cost V 4 bases and J 4 bases; bases outside gene matches: 5. The CDR3: CASSSGTGVADTQYF. The DNA for the CDR3 is TGTGCCAGCAGTTCCGGGACAGGGGTTGCAGATACGCAGTATTTT.

The rearrangement uses TRBV11-2 and TRBJ1-1; D remains unclear. The germline V gene has CDR1 SGHAT and CDR2 FQNNGV. V lost 8 bases and J 1 base, leaving 8 bases between the germline ends. The CDR3 runs 12 residues. This chain's CDR3 is CASREGNTEAFF. CDR3 nucleotides: TGTGCCAGCCGGGAGGGGAACACTGAAGCTTTCTTT. The whole variable domain, remainder taken from reference TRBV11-2 and TRBJ1-1, is EAGVAQSPRYKIIEKRQSVAFWCNPISGHATLYWYQQILGQGPKLLIQFQNNGVVDDSQLPKDRFSAERLKGVDSTLKIQPAKLEDSAVYLCASREGNTEAFFGQGTRLTVV.

This rearrangement joins TRBV6-1 to TRBJ2-3, with 10 bases lining up with TRBD2. The V segment lost 0 bases and the J segment 5 bases; nucleotides outside the gene matches: 8. The CDR3 is made up of 17 amino acids. Germline CDR1 reads MNHNS; CDR2 reads SASEGT. The CDR3 sequence is CASSEAFSGGIGDTQYF. CDR3 DNA sequence: TGTGCCAGCAGTGAAGCGTTTAGCGGGGGGATAGGAGATACGCAGTATTTT.

The chain has TRBV15 and TRBJ1-5; a weak D match, TRBD1 (6 bases). With 1 base removed from V and 5 bases from J, the gap between germline ends came to 12 bases. The V gene's germline CDR1 is LNHNV and CDR2 YYDKDF (reference sequence). CDR3 length: 15 residues. The CDR3 DNA is TGTGCCACCAGCAGAGGGACACCAGGGGATCAGCCCCAGCATTTT. Amino acid sequence: CATSRGTPGDQPQHF.

The rearrangement joins TRBV27 to TRBJ2-3; D is perhaps TRBD2 (7 bases). Per the germline V gene, CDR1 is MNHEY and CDR2 is SMNVEV (reference sequence). This CDR3 has 19 amino acids. V was cut by 2 bases and J by 3 bases, with 24 bases left in between. This chain's CDR3 is CASSLKLLYVGGRTDTQYF. The CDR3 bases are TGTGCCAGCAGTTTAAAACTCCTATATGTGGGGGGGCGGACAGATACGCAGTATTTT.

This clone was picked up one time. The chain employs TRBV7-9 and TRBJ2-7; no clear D. CDR1 and CDR2 from the germline V gene are SEHNR and FQNEAQ (reference sequence). The CDR3 extends over 12 amino acids. Trimming cost V 1 base and J 5 bases, with 6 bases left between them. DNA for the CDR3: TGTGCCAGCAGCTTAGTTACGGACGAGCAGTACTTC. As protein: CASSLVTDEQYF.

The chain carries TRBV29-1 and TRBJ2-3; tentatively, D is TRBD2 (6 bases). The germline V gene encodes CDR1 SQVTM and CDR2 ANQGSEA. V was shortened by 4 bases and J by 5 bases, with 25 bases between the two germline ends. The CDR3 has 17 residues. CDR3 nucleotide sequence: TGCAGCGTTGTTGGGGACCGTACGGGGGTCAGGAGAGATACGCAGTATTTT. It yields the protein CSVVGDRTGVRRDTQYF.

This rearrangement joins TRBV28 to TRBJ2-7; D uncertain. The CDR3 totals 13 residues. Germline assignment: CDR1 MDHEN and CDR2 SYDVKM. V was trimmed by 2 bases and J by 3 bases, leaving 8 bases between them. CDR3 amino acids: CASSLGLDYEQYF. The CDR3 DNA follows: TGTGCCAGCAGTTTAGGTCTAGACTACGAGCAGTACTTC.

J is TRBJ2-3 and V is TRBV9; no reliable D call. This CDR3 has 14 residues. CDR1 and CDR2 from the germline V gene are SGDLS and YYNGEE. Trimming removed 1 base at V and 0 bases at J, with 6 bases between. The CDR3 DNA reads as TGTGCCAGCAGCGTAATCGGGAGCACAGATACGCAGTATTTT. Translation gives CASSVIGSTDTQYF.

The chain links TRBV19 to TRBJ2-2; TRBD2 is a possible D gene (5 bases). In germline, CDR1 is LNHDA, CDR2 SQIVND (reference sequence). The CDR3 sequence is 17 residues long. Between the trimmed V and J ends, which lost 7 bases and 4 bases, there was a span of 22 bases. Here the CDR3 reads CASKFWTWESGTGELFF. CDR3 bases: TGTGCCAGTAAATTTTGGACTTGGGAATCGGGCACCGGGGAGCTGTTTTTT.

V gene TRBV5-1 combines with J gene TRBJ2-1; TRBD2 matches 7 bases. This CDR3 region has 15 residues. J lost 10 bases, V lost 0 bases, and 10 bases had no gene match. Germline assignment: CDR1 SGHRS and CDR2 YFSETQ. The CDR3 protein is CASSLGEASGTEQFF. DNA for the CDR3: TGCGCCAGCAGCTTGGGGGAGGCTAGCGGCACGGAGCAGTTCTTC. Together with reference TRBV5-1 and TRBJ2-1, the CDR3 gives the full variable domain: KAGVTQTPRYLIKTRGQQVTLSCSPISGHRSVSWYQQTPGQGLQFLFEYFSETQRNKGNFPGRFSGRQFSNSRSEMNVSTLELGDSALYLCASSLGEASGTEQFFGPGTRLTVL.

The chain recombines TRBV5-1 with TRBJ2-1, with 8 bases aligning to TRBD2. The CDR3 extends over 16 amino acids. Germline V gene sequence: CDR1 SGHRS, CDR2 YFSETQ. Losses at the gene ends were 0 bases for V and 0 bases for J; bases not matched to a gene: 2. The CDR3 DNA is TGCGCCAGCAGCTTGGGCGGGAGGCCCTCCTACAATGAGCAGTTCTTC. Translated, it gives CASSLGGRPSYNEQFF. Looking up the rest from reference TRBV5-1 and TRBJ2-1 gives the full variable domain: KAGVTQTPRYLIKTRGQQVTLSCSPISGHRSVSWYQQTPGQGLQFLFEYFSETQRNKGNFPGRFSGRQFSNSRSEMNVSTLELGDSALYLCASSLGGRPSYNEQFFGPGTRLTVL.

The chain recombines TRBV19 with TRBJ2-7; maybe TRBD2 (6 bases). The CDR3 loop spans 12 amino acids. In germline, CDR1 is LNHDA, CDR2 SQIVND (reference sequence). V gave up 4 bases and J gave up 3 bases, with 7 bases separating them. The CDR3, as DNA: TGTGCCAGTAGTAGCGGGATCTACGAGCAGTACTTC. The encoded protein is CASSSGIYEQYF.

V gene TRBV6-1 combines with J gene TRBJ2-2; D possibly corresponds to TRBD1 (5 bases). This CDR3 is built from 14 residues. V gave up 6 bases and J gave up 0 bases, with 8 bases separating them. Germline assignment: CDR1 MNHNS and CDR2 SASEGT. CDR3: CASRTETNTGELFF. CDR3 DNA sequence: TGTGCCAGCAGGACAGAGACGAACACCGGGGAGCTGTTTTTT.

This clone was counted between two and nine times. V is TRBV2 and J is TRBJ2-3, with D possibly TRBD1 on 5 matching bases. The V end lost 4 bases, the J end lost 4 bases, and 12 bases lay between the germline ends. Germline V gene sequence: CDR1 SNHLY, CDR2 FYNNEI. This CDR3 comprises 14 residues. The CDR3: CASSGGTGADTQYF. The CDR3 region has the DNA TGTGCCAGCAGTGGGGGTACAGGCGCAGATACGCAGTATTTT.